Listed below are T cell receptor beta chains from one sample, sequenced in a study of blood T cell repertoires in COVID-19. This table comes from immunoSEQ multiplex PCR, and its TCRdb copy is limited to in-frame clones, with some not included. The profile shows roughly 190,000 clones, 70% to 90% of them singletons. Input material: peripheral blood. These receptors came from a man aged 40-49 years with active or convalescent COVID-19. CDR3s leave out the opening cysteine and the closing phenylalanine or tryptophan.

TRBV7-3	TRBJ2-1	ASSLTNSYNEQF
TRBV29-1	TRBJ1-5	SVGQDGQPQH
TRBV28	TRBJ1-1	ASSPRNTEAF
TRBV4-1	TRBJ1-2	ASSTGQGAGGYT
TRBV2	TRBJ2-6	ASSLGQGVLMSGANVLT
TRBV28	TRBJ1-5	ASLQSHNQPQH
TRBV3-1/TRBV3-2	TRBJ1-2	ASSQPGGLYGYT
TRBV11-2	TRBJ2-7	ASSSRSPERGFYEQY
TRBV11-2	TRBJ1-1	ASSLDKGGALGWTEAF
TRBV18	TRBJ2-7	ASSPGTSGSYEQY
TRBV12-5	TRBJ1-5	ASARAVNQPQH
TRBV14	TRBJ1-4	ASSQRPLQGTNEKLF
TRBV6-5	TRBJ1-6	ASSKRDSDNSPLH
TRBV27	TRBJ2-7	ASSFSDRGSYEQY
TRBV3-1/TRBV3-2	TRBJ1-1	ASSQGGGWAPTEAF
TRBV3-1/TRBV3-2	TRBJ1-3	ASSQAFSGNTIY
TRBV28	TRBJ1-5	ASSLAQNHQPQH
TRBV7-9	TRBJ2-3	ASSLARSTDTQY
TRBV5-4	TRBJ2-2	ASSYYRVPTTGELF
TRBV3-1/TRBV3-2	TRBJ2-7	ASSQGDSGRDYEQY
TRBV7-8	TRBJ2-7	ASRFTAQPGQGNYEQY
TRBV9	TRBJ2-3	ASSVALDRVGDTQY
TRBV9	TRBJ2-5	ASSVGTSGGVETQY
TRBV28	TRBJ1-4	ASSGGFNEKLF
TRBV2	TRBJ1-5	ASGPGIPGNQPQH
TRBV2	TRBJ2-5	ASNLGTFQETQY
TRBV5-1	TRBJ2-5	ASSLTGNQETQY
TRBV29-1	TRBJ1-2	SVEVPFSRSGYT
TRBV6-1	TRBJ1-2	ASSERTAWGYGYT
TRBV12-5	TRBJ2-7	ASGLTGTFPEQY
TRBV19	TRBJ2-7	ASSKPLGTGYTISYEQY
TRBV7-7	TRBJ1-1	ASSSGRGKGYAEAF
TRBV5-5	TRBJ1-2	ASSLAGSQGTYGYT
TRBV6-1	TRBJ1-4	ASSDWGDEKLF
TRBV18	TRBJ2-7	ASSPRQMYEQY
TRBV7-9	TRBJ2-7	ASSLRTGWDEQY
TRBV7-2	TRBJ2-7	ASSSTGYEQY
TRBV6-5	TRBJ1-6	ASSYSSGSANSPLH
TRBV6-2/TRBV6-3	TRBJ2-5	ASSYSAQQETQY
TRBV4-3	TRBJ2-7	ASSQEASASGEQY
TRBV7-2	TRBJ2-7	ASSPRDRATYEQY
TRBV21-1	TRBJ1-2	ASSKGQDYGYT
TRBV6-5	TRBJ1-3	ASRADQSSGNTIY
TRBV28	TRBJ2-3	ASSPRWGTDTQY
TRBV14	TRBJ2-1	ASSQGTYNEQF
TRBV6-5	TRBJ1-1	ASMPPLGTEAF
TRBV6-2/TRBV6-3	TRBJ2-2	ASSYSARGQWTGELF